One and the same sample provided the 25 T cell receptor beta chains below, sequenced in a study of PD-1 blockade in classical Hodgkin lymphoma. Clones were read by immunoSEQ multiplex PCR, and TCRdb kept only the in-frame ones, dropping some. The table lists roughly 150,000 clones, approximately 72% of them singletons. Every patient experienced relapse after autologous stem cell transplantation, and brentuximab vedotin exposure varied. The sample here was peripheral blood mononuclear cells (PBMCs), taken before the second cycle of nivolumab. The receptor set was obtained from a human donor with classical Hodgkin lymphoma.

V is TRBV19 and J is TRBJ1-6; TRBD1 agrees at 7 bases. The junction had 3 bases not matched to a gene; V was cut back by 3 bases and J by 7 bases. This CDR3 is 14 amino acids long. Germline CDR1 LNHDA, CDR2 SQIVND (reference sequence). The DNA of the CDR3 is TGTGCCAGTAGTATCGGGACAGAGAATTCACCCCTCCACTTT. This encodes CASSIGTENSPLHF.

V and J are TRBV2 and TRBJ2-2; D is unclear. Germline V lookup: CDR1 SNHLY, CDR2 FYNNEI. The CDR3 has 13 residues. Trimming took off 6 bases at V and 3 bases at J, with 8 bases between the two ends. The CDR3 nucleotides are TGTGCCAGCAGAGACCTCTACACCGGGGAGCTGTTTTTT. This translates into CASRDLYTGELFF.

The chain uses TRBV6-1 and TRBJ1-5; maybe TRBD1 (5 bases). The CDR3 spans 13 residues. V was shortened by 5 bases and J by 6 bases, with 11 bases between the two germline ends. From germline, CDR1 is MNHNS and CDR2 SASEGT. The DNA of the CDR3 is TGTGCCAGCAGTCAGGGATTGGGTCAGCCCCAGCATTTT. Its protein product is CASSQGLGQPQHF.

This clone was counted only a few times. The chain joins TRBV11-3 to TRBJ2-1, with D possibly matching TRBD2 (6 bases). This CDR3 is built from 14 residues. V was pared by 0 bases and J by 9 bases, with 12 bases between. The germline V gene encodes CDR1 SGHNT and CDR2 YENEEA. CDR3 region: CASSLEAGRGEQFF. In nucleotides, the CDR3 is TGTGCCAGCAGCTTAGAGGCGGGGCGGGGTGAGCAGTTCTTC.

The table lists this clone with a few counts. The CDR3 DNA reads as TGTGCCAGCAGTGAAGTAAGGAAGGGGGAGACCCAGTACTTC. Protein: CASSEVRKGETQYF. The rearrangement joins TRBV2 to TRBJ2-5, with D tentatively TRBD1 (5 bases). The V gene's germline CDR1 is SNHLY and CDR2 FYNNEI. CDR3 length: 14 amino acids. The ends were cut back, 1 base at V and 5 bases at J, with 11 bases in the middle.

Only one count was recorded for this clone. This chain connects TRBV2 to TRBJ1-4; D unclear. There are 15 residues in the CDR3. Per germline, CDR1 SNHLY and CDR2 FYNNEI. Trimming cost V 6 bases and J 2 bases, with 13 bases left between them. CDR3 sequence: CASRRNVATNEKLFF. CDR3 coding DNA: TGTGCCAGCAGGAGGAATGTGGCGACTAATGAAAAACTGTTTTTT. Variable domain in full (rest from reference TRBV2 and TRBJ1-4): EPEVTQTPSHQVTQMGQEVILRCVPISNHLYFYWYRQILGQKVEFLVSFYNNEISEKSEIFDDQFSVERPDGSNFTLKIRSTKLEDSAMYFCASRRNVATNEKLFFGSGTQLSVL.

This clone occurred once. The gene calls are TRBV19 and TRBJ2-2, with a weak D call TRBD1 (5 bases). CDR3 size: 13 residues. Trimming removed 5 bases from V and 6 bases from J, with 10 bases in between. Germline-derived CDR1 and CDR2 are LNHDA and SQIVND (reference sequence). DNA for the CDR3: TGTGCCAGTAGTTCAAGGGGTGCCGGGGAGCTGTTTTTT. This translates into CASSSRGAGELFF.

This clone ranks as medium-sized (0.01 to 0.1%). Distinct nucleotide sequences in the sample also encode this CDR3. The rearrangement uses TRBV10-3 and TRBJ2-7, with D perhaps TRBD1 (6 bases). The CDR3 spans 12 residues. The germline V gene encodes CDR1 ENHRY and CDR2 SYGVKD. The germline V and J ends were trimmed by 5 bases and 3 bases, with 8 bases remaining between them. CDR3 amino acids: CAISSGDYEQYF. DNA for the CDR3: TGTGCCATCAGTTCAGGGGACTACGAGCAGTACTTC.

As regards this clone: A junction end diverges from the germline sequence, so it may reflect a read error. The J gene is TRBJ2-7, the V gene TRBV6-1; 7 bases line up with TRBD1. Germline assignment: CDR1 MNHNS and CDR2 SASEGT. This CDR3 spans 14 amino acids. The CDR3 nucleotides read TGTGCCATCAGTGGAACAGGGGTGATGCAAGAGCAGTACTTC. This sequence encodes CAISGTGVMQEQYF.

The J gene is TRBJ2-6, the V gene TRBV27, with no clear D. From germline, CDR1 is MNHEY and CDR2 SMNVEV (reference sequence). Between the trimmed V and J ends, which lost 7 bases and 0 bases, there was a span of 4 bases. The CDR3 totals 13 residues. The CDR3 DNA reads TGTGCCAGCACCCGCTCTGGGGCCAACGTCCTGACTTTC. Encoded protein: CASTRSGANVLTF.

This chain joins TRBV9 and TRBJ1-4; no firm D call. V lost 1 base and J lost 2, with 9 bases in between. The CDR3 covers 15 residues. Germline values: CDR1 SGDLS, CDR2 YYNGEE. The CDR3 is CASSVLQETNEKLFF. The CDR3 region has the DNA TGTGCCAGCAGCGTACTGCAGGAGACTAATGAAAAACTGTTTTTT.

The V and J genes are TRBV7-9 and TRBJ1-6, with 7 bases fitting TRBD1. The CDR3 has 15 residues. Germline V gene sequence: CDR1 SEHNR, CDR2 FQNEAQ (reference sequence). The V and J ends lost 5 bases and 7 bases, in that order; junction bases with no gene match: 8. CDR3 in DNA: TGTGCCAGCAGCCCGGGACAGTCGGTAAATTCACCCCTCCACTTT. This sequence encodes CASSPGQSVNSPLHF.

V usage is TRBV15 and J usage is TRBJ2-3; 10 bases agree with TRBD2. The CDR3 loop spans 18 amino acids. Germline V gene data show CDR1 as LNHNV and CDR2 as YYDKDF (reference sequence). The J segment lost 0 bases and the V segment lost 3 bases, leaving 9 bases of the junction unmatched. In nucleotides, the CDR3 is TGTGCCACCAGCAGGGGTGTGATAGCGGGGGGTAGCACAGATACGCAGTATTTT. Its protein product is CATSRGVIAGGSTDTQYF.

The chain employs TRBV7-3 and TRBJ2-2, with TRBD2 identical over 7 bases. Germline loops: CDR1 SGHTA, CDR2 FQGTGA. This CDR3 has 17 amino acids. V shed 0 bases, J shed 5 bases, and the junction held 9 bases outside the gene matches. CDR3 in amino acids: CASSLTGGLEWTGELFF. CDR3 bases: TGTGCCAGCAGCTTAACCGGTGGACTAGAGTGGACCGGGGAGCTGTTTTTT. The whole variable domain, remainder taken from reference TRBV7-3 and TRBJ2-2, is GAGVSQTPSNKVTEKGKYVELRCDPISGHTALYWYRQSLGQGPEFLIYFQGTGAADDSGLPNDRFFAVRPEGSVSTLKIQRTERGDSAVYLCASSLTGGLEWTGELFFGEGSRLTVL.

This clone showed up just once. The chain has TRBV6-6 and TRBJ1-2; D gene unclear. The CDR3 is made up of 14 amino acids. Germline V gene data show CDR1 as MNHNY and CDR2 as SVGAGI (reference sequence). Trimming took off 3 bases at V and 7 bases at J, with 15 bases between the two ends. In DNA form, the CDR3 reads TGTGCCAGCAGTTATATCATGGGGTTGGGTGGCTACACCTTC. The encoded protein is CASSYIMGLGGYTF.

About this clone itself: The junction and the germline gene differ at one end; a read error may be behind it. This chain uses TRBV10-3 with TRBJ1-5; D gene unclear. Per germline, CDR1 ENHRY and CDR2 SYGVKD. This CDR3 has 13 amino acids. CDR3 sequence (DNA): TGTGCCATCAGTGGTGGCAGCACTCAGCCCCAGCATTTT. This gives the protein CAISGGSTQPQHF.

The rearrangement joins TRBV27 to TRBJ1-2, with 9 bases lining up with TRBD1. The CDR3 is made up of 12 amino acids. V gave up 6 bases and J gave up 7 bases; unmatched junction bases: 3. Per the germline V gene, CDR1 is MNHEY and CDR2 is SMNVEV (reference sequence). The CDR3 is CASSYRGLGYTF. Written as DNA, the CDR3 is TGTGCCAGCAGCTACAGGGGGCTTGGCTACACCTTC.

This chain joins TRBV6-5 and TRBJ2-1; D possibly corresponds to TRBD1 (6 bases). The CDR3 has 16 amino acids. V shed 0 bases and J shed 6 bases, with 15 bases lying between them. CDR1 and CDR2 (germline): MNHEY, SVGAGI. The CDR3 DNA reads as TGTGCCAGCAGTTACTCCGGGACAAGAACCTCCAATGAGCAGTTCTTC. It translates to CASSYSGTRTSNEQFF.

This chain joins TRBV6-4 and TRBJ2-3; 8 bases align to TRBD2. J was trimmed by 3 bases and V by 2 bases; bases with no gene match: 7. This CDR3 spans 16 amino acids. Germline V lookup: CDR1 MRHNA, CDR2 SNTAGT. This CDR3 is CASSDHGGAMTDTQYF. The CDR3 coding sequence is TGTGCCAGCAGTGACCACGGGGGGGCCATGACAGATACGCAGTATTTT.

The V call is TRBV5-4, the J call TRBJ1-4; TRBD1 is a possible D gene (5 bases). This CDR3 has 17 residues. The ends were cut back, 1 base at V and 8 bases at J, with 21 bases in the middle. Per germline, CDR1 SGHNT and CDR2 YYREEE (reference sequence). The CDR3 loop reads CASSLWGVRGQREKLFF. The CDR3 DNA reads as TGTGCCAGCAGCTTGTGGGGGGTACGAGGGCAGCGGGAAAAACTGTTTTTT.

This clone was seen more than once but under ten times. CDR3 coding DNA: TGCGCCAGCAGCCATGGGGAGGGGCTCTATGGCTACACCTTC. Translated, it gives CASSHGEGLYGYTF. The V call is TRBV4-3, the J call TRBJ1-2, with a possible D match to TRBD1 (5 bases). Germline lookup yields CDR1 LGHNA and CDR2 YSLEER. Between the trimmed V and J ends, which lost 3 bases and 4 bases, there was a span of 12 bases. This CDR3 is built from 14 residues.

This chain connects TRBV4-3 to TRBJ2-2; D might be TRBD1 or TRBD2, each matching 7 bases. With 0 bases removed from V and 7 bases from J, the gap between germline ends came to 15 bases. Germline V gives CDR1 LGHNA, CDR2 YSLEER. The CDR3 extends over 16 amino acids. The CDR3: CASSQDPAGGGGELFF. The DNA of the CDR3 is TGCGCCAGCAGCCAAGATCCGGCAGGGGGGGGCGGGGAGCTGTTTTTT.

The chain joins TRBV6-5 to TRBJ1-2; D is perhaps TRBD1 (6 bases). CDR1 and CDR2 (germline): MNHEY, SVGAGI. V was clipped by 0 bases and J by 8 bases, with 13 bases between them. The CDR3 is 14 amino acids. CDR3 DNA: TGTGCCAGCAGTTACTCACGGCAGGGGAGCGGCTACACCTTC. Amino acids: CASSYSRQGSGYTF.

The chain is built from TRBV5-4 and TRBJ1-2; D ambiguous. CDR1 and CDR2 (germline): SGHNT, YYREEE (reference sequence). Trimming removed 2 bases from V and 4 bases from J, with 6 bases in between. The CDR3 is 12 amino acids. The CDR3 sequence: CASSLEAYGYTF. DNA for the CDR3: TGTGCCAGCAGCTTAGAAGCCTATGGCTACACCTTC.

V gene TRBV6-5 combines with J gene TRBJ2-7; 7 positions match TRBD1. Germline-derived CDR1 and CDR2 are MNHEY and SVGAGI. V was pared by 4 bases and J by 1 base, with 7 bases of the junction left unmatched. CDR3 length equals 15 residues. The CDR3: CASSSPGQASYEQYF. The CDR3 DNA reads TGTGCCAGCAGTTCTCCCGGACAGGCGTCCTACGAGCAGTACTTC.